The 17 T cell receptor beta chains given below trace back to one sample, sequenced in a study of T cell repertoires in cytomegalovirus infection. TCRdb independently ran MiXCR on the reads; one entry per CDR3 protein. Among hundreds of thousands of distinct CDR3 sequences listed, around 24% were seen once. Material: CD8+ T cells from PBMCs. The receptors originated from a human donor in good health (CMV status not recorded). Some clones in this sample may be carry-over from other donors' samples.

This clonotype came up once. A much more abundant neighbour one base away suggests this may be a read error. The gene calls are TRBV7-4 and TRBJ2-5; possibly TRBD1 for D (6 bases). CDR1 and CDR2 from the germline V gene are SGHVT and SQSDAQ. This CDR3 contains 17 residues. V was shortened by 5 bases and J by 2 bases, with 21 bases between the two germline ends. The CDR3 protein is CASSPNWGQLPQETQYF. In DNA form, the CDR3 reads TGTGCCAGCAGCCCGAACTGGGGGCAACTGCCACAAGAGACCCAGTACTTC. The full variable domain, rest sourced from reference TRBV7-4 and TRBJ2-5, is GAGVSQSPRYKVAKRGRDVALRCDSISGHVTLYWYRQTLGQGSEVLTYSQSDAQRDKSGRPSGRFSAERPERSVSTLKIQRTEQGDSAVYLCASSPNWGQLPQETQYFGPGTRLLVL.

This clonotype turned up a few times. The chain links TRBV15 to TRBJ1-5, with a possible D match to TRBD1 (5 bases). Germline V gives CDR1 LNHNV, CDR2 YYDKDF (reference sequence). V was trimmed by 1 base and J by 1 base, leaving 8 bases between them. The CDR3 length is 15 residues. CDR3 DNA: TGTGCCACCAGCAGAGGAGGGGCCAGCAATCAGCCCCAGCATTTT. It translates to CATSRGGASNQPQHF.

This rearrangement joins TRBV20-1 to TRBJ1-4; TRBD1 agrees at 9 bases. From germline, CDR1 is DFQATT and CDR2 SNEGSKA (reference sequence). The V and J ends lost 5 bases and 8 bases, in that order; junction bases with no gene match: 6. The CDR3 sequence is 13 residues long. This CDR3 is CSARDRDKEKLFF. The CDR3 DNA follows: TGCAGTGCTCGGGACAGGGATAAGGAAAAACTGTTTTTT.

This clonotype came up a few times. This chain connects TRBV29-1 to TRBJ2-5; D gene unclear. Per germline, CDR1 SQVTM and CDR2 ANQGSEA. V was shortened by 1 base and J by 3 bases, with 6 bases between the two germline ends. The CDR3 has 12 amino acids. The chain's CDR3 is CSVEGTEETQYF. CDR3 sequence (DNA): TGCAGCGTTGAAGGGACGGAAGAGACCCAGTACTTC.

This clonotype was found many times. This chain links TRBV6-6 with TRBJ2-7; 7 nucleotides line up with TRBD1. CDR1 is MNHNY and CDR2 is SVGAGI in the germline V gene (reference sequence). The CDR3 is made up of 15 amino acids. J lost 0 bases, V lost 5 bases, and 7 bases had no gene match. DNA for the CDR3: TGTGCCAGCAGTGCTTCCGGGACAGCCTCCTACGAGCAGTACTTC. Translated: CASSASGTASYEQYF.

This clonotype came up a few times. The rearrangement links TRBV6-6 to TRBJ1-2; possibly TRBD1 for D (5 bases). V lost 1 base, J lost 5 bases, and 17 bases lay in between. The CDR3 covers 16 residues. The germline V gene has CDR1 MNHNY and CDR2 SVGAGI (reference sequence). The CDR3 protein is CASSYYIATDKYGYTF. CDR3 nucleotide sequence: TGTGCCAGCAGTTACTATATTGCGACAGATAAGTATGGCTACACCTTC.

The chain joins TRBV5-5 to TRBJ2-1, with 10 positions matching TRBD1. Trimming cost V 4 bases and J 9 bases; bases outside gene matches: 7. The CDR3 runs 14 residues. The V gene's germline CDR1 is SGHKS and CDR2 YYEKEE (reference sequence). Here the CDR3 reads CASSIGTGDTEQFF. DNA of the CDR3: TGTGCCAGCAGCATAGGGACAGGGGATACTGAGCAGTTCTTC.

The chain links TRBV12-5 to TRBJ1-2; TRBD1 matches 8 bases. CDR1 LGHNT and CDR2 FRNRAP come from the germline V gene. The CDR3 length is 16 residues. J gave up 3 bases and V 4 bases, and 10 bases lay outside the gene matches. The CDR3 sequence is CASGWDLTGEDYGYTF. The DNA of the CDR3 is TGTGCTAGTGGTTGGGACCTGACAGGGGAGGACTATGGCTACACCTTC.

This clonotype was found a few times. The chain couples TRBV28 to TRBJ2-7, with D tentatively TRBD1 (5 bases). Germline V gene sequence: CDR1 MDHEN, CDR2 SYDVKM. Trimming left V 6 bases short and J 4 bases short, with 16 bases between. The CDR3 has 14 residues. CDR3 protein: CASRPLADNYEQYV. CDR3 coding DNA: TGTGCCAGCAGGCCTCTGGCGGACAATTACGAGCAGTACGTC.

In DNA form, the CDR3 reads TGCGCCAGCAGCCAAGAGCAGCTCAACTATGGCTACACCTTC. Protein product: CASSQEQLNYGYTF. This chain connects TRBV4-1 to TRBJ1-2; D is uncertain. With 0 bases removed from V and 2 bases from J, the gap between germline ends came to 7 bases. The CDR3 runs to 14 residues. Germline values: CDR1 MGHRA, CDR2 YSYEKL.

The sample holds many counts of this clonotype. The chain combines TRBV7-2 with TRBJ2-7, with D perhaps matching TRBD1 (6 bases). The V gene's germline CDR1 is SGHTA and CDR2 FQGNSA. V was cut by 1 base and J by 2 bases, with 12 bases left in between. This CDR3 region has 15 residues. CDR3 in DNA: TGTGCCAGCAGCTTAGAGGGGGTGGGCCCCTACGAGCAGTACGTC. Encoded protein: CASSLEGVGPYEQYV.

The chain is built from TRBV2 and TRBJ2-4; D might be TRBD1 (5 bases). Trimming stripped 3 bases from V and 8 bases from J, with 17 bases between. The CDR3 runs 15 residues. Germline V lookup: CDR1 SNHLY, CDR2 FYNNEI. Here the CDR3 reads CASSDPRDKGYIQYF. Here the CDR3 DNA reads TGTGCCAGCAGTGACCCCAGGGATAAGGGATACATTCAGTACTTC.

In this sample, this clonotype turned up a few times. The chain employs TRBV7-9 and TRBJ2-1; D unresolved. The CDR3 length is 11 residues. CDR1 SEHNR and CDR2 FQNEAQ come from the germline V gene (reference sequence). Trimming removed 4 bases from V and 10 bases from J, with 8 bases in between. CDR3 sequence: CASSSHREQFF. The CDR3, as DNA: TGTGCCAGCAGCTCTCATCGAGAGCAGTTCTTC.

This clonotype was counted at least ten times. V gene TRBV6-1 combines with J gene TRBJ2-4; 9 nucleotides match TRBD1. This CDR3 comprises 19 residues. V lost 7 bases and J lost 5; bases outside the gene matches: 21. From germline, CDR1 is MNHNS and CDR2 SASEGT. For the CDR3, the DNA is TGTGCCAGCACCCCGACGATTTACTCCCGGGACAGGGACGAAAACATTCAGTACTTC. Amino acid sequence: CASTPTIYSRDRDENIQYF.

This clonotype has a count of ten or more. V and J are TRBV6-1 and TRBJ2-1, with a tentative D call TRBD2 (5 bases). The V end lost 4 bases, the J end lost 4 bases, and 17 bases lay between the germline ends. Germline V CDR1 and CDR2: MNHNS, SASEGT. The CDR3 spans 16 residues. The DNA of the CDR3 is TGTGCCAGCAGTGTTCTACTAGAGCCTGTTTACAATGAGCAGTTCTTC. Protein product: CASSVLLEPVYNEQFF.

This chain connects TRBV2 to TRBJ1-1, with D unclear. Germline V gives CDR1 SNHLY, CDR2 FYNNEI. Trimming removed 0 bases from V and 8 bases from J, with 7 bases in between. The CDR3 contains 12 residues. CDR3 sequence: CASSEAGREAFF. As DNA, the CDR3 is TGTGCCAGCAGTGAAGCCGGCCGGGAAGCTTTCTTT.

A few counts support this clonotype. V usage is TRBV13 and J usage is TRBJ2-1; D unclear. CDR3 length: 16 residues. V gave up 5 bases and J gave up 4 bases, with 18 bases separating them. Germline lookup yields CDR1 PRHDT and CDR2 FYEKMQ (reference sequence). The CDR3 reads CASSQRRWREYNEQFF. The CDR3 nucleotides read TGTGCCAGCAGCCAACGGCGGTGGAGAGAGTACAATGAGCAGTTCTTC.